The following is a T cell receptor beta chain sequence with its context. Its cognate antigen is unknown. PCR used 60 Vbeta primers and 13 Jbeta primers. In the authors' methods: About 88 million unique TCR beta chains, roughly 11 million of them shared, were counted by a later analysis. Profiled with immunoSEQ multiplex PCR; TCRdb holds only in-frame clones, not every one. For V, J and clone size, that table is used; D and trimming come from the DNA. Here the sample spans 150,000 to 200,000 clones, 77% being singletons. Trimming took 5 bases from V and 1 from J, leaving 5 bases between them. CDR1 and CDR2 from the germline V gene are DFQATT and SNEGSKA (reference sequence). The CDR3 contains 11 residues. The sample originates from a study of cytomegalovirus exposure and HLA in healthy donors. Study-level results: In a later analysis, TCR beta V- and J-gene trimming showed a link to a missense DCLRE1C variant. Being productive about 90% or about 30% of the time was typical of most TCR beta V segments in an earlier analysis. A reported reduction in N-insertions relative to the approximately 690-donor mean was seen in an Asian-associated ancestry cluster in a later analysis.

Sequences were obtained from PBMCs. This chain uses TRBV20-1 with TRBJ1-1; D not resolved. This TCR was recovered from a female donor in good health and CMV-seronegative. The CDR3 here is CSACENTEAFF. The DNA of the CDR3 is TGCAGTGCTTGCGAGAACACTGAAGCTTTCTTT.